This T cell receptor beta chain came from a study of blood T cells in healthy people across ages. Then a second PCR, running about 7 to 11 cycles, was carried out with a sample-barcoded 5' primer and a J-beta primer mix. MiXCR was run by TCRdb on the 5' RACE reads, yielding one entry per CDR3 protein. Altogether around 940,000 distinct CDR3 sequences are present, just over 50% being singletons, with the ten largest covering roughly 23%. The CDR3 consists of 14 residues. From germline, CDR1 is MNHNY and CDR2 SVGAGI (reference sequence). V shed 9 bases, J shed 3 bases, and the junction held 10 bases outside the gene matches.

Sequenced: blood. This chain uses TRBV6-6 with TRBJ2-5; 7 bases are a match to TRBD2. This TCR was sampled from a woman aged 55 to 70 in good health. DNA of the CDR3: TGTGCCAGGCCTAGCAGGGAGGGAAAAGAGACCCAGTACTTC. Amino acids: CARPSREGKETQYF.